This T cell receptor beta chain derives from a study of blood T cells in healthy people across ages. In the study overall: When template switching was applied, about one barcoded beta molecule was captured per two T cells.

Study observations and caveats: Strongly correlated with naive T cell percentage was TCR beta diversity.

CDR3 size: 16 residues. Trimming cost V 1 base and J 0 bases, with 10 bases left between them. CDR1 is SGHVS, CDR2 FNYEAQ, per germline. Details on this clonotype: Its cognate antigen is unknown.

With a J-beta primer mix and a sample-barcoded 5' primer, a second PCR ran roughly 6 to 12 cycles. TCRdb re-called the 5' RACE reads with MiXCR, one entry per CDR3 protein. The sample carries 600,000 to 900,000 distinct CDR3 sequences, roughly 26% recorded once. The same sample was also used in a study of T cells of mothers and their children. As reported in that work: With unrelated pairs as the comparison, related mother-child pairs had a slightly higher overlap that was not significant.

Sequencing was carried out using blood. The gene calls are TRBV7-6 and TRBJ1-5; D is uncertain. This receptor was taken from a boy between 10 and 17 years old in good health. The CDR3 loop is CASSLDEAGSNQPQHF. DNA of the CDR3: TGTGCCAGCAGCTTAGATGAGGCGGGTAGCAATCAGCCCCAGCATTTT. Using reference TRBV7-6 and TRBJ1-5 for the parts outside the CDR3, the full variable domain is GAGVSQSPRYKVTKRGQDVALRCDPISGHVSLYWYRQALGQGPEFLTYFNYEAQQDKSGLPNDRFSAERPEGSISTLTIQRTEQRDSAMYRCASSLDEAGSNQPQHFGDGTRLSIL.